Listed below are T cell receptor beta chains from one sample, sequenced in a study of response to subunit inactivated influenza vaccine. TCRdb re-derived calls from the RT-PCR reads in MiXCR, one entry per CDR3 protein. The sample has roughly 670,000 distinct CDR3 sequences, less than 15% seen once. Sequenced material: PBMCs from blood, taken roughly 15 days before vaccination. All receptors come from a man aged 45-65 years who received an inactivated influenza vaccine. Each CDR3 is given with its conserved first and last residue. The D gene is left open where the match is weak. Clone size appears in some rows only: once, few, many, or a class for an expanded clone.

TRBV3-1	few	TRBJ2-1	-	CASSHTSLGGEQFF	TGTGCCAGCAGCCACACTTCATTAGGCGGTGAGCAGTTCTTC
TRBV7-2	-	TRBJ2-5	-	CASSASVQETQYF	TGTGCCAGCAGCGCTAGCGTTCAAGAGACCCAGTACTTC
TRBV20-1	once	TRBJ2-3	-	CSAPGGPSFRTDTQYF	TGCAGTGCTCCCGGGGGGCCATCTTTTCGCACAGATACGCAGTATTTT
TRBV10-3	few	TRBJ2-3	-	CAISDGQTSDTQYF	TGTGCCATCAGTGACGGACAGACGTCAGATACGCAGTATTTT
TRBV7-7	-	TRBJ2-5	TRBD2	CASSFSGSGETQYF	TGTGCCAGCAGCTTTAGCGGGAGTGGAGAGACCCAGTACTTC
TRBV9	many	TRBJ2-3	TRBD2	CASSPGGVSTDTQYF	TGTGCCAGCAGCCCGGGGGGGGTTAGCACAGATACGCAGTATTTT
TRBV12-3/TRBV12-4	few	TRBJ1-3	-	CASSFNRPPGNTIYF	TGTGCCAGCAGTTTTAACAGGCCTCCTGGAAACACCATATATTTT
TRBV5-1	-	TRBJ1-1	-	CASSPSTGSVAEAFF	TGCGCCAGCAGCCCTTCGACCGGTTCGGTAGCTGAAGCTTTCTTT
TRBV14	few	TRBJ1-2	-	CASSQVVGPFNYGYTF	TGTGCCAGCAGCCAAGTTGTGGGCCCATTTAACTATGGCTACACCTTC
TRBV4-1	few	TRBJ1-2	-	CASSQVGRGDYGYTF	TGCGCCAGCAGCCAAGTGGGACGGGGGGACTATGGCTACACCTTC
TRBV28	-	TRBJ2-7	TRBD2	CASSSWTSGHGTYESQYF	TGTGCCAGCAGTTCTTGGACTAGCGGGCATGGGACTTACGAGTCGCAGTACTTC
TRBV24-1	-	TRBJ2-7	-	CATSDLRGSEQYF	TGTGCCACCAGTGACCTCAGGGGCAGCGAGCAGTACTTC
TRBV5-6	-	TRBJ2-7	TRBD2	CASSLVFPGLRSNYEQYF	TGTGCCAGCAGCTTGGTCTTTCCGGGACTACGGTCAAACTACGAGCAGTACTTC
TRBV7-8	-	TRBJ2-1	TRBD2	CASTVAGETEQFF	TGTGCCAGCACCGTAGCGGGAGAGACTGAGCAGTTCTTC
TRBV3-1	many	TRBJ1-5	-	CASSQDRYQPQHF	TGTGCCAGCAGCCAAGATCGGTACCAGCCCCAGCATTTT
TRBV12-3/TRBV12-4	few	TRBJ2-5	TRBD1	CASSMTGAETQYF	TGTGCCAGCAGCATGACAGGGGCAGAGACCCAGTACTTC
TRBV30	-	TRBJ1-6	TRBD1	CAWSDRGLSPLHF	TGTGCCTGGAGCGACAGGGGTCTGTCACCCCTCCACTTT
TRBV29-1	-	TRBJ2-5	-	CSVSLVGGPGVQETQYF	TGCAGCGTTTCCCTCGTGGGGGGGCCGGGGGTCCAAGAGACCCAGTACTTC
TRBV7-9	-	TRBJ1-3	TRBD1	CASSFYGDRGNTIYF	TGTGCCAGCAGCTTTTATGGGGACAGAGGAAACACCATATATTTT
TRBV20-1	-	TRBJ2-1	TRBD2	CSARDRWRGGQVEQFF	TGCAGTGCTAGAGATAGATGGCGGGGGGGCCAGGTTGAGCAGTTCTTC
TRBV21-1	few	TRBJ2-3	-	CASSKSPKPPGLAGEDTQYF	TGTGCCAGCAGCAAAAGTCCAAAACCTCCGGGACTAGCGGGAGAAGATACGCAGTATTTT
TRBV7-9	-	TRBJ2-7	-	CASSSGPLEDEQYF	TGTGCCAGCAGCTCGGGACCGCTCGAGGACGAGCAGTACTTC
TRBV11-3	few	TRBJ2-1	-	CASSSSTSFEQFF	TGTGCCAGCAGCTCGTCGACTAGTTTTGAGCAGTTCTTC
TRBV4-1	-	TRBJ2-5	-	CASSRFGSEETQYF	TGCGCCAGCAGCCGTTTTGGGTCAGAAGAGACCCAGTACTTC
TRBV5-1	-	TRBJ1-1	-	CASSLVGGGEAFF	TGCGCCAGCAGCTTGGTCGGGGGTGGTGAAGCTTTCTTT
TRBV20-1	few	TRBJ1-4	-	CSAEGATTNEKLFF	TGCAGTGCAGAGGGCGCCACAACTAATGAAAAACTGTTTTTT
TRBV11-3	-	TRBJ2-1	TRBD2	CASSRSGGPSYNEQFF	TGTGCCAGCAGCCGTAGCGGGGGGCCTTCCTACAATGAGCAGTTCTTC
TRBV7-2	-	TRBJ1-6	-	CASSLDGPVYNSPLHF	TGTGCCAGCAGCTTAGATGGGCCTGTCTATAATTCACCCCTCCACTTT
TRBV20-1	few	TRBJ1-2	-	CSAREPGQHSYGYTF	TGCAGTGCTAGAGAACCCGGACAGCACAGCTATGGCTACACCTTC
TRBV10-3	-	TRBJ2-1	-	CAISELARGRYNEQFF	TGTGCCATCAGTGAGCTTGCGCGGGGTAGGTACAATGAGCAGTTCTTC
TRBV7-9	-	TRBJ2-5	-	CASSFLGRTETQYF	TGTGCCAGCAGCTTTCTCGGACGAACGGAGACCCAGTACTTC